The 29 T cell receptor beta chains below come from one sample, sequenced in a study of T-cell memory formation after mild COVID-19. TCRdb reprocessed the 5' RACE reads with MiXCR, giving one entry per CDR3 protein. The sample shows over 55,000 distinct CDR3 sequences, roughly 9.5% of them seen only once. Sequenced: PBMCs or a T cell subset sorted from them (not recorded which). The source is a young man who had mild COVID-19 (a few samples of this study predate the infection). Cell type and time point are not known.

The V call is TRBV3-1, the J call TRBJ2-5, with 9 bases lining up with TRBD2. CDR1 LGHDT and CDR2 YNNKEL come from the germline V gene (reference sequence). The CDR3 covers 15 residues. Losses at the gene ends were 7 bases for V and 1 base for J; bases not matched to a gene: 7. The CDR3 bases are TGTGCCAGCAAGCGAGCGGGGGGAAGCCAAGAGACCCAGTACTTC. Translation gives CASKRAGGSQETQYF.

CDR3 protein: CASSLVRMNTEAFF. DNA for the CDR3: TGCGCCAGCAGCTTGGTTCGGATGAACACTGAAGCTTTCTTT. The chain uses TRBV5-1 and TRBJ1-1; D is undetermined. The CDR3 is 14 residues long. V lost 0 bases to trimming and J lost 0 bases, with 6 bases between them. The germline V gene has CDR1 SGHRS and CDR2 YFSETQ.

The V and J genes are TRBV4-2 and TRBJ2-5; no clear D gene. The CDR3 runs to 13 residues. V dropped 1 base and J dropped 2 bases, with 5 bases sitting between them. The V gene's germline CDR1 is LGHNA and CDR2 YNFKEQ. CDR3: CASSQGGQETQYF. In nucleotides, the CDR3 is TGTGCCAGCAGCCAAGGGGGACAAGAGACCCAGTACTTC.

V and J are TRBV6-2 or TRBV6-3 and TRBJ2-7, with D perhaps TRBD1 or TRBD2 (5 bases each). This CDR3 region has 16 residues. Trimming took 7 bases from V and 3 from J, leaving 22 bases between them. Germline V lookup: CDR1 MNHEY, CDR2 SVGEGT. CDR3 residues: CASTTSVIRDGYEQYF. The CDR3 bases are TGTGCCAGCACAACGTCTGTGATCCGGGACGGCTACGAGCAGTACTTC.

The chain couples TRBV28 to TRBJ2-2; possible D gene TRBD1, 6 bases. The CDR3 covers 14 residues. CDR1 MDHEN and CDR2 SYDVKM come from the germline V gene. V lost 6 bases to trimming and J lost 4 bases, with 12 bases between them. CDR3 DNA: TGTGCCAGCAGGGTCTCGACAGGCACCGGGGAGCTGTTTTTT. The encoded protein is CASRVSTGTGELFF.

This clonotype was picked up many times. V and J are TRBV9 and TRBJ2-3; D is undetermined. This CDR3 spans 14 amino acids. V was shortened by 3 bases and J by 2 bases, with 10 bases between the two germline ends. Germline CDR1 is SGDLS and CDR2 is YYNGEE. CDR3 sequence (DNA): TGTGCCAGCAGCGGTGGGCTCCTCACAGATACGCAGTATTTT. It codes for CASSGGLLTDTQYF.

The CDR3 protein is CASSLVEGTEAFF. For the CDR3, the DNA is TGTGCCAGCAGCTTAGTCGAGGGCACTGAAGCTTTCTTT. The J gene is TRBJ1-1, the V gene TRBV7-9; D is unresolved. The CDR3 covers 13 residues. Between the trimmed V and J ends, which lost 1 base and 4 bases, there was a span of 7 bases. Germline loops: CDR1 SEHNR, CDR2 FQNEAQ (reference sequence).

This sequence joins TRBV6-2 or TRBV6-3 and TRBJ2-7, with no clear D. From germline, CDR1 is MNHEY and CDR2 SVGEGT. Trimming left V 5 bases short and J 3 bases short, with 5 bases between. The CDR3 extends over 11 amino acids. The CDR3 region is CASSQYYEQYF. Written as DNA, the CDR3 is TGTGCCAGCAGTCAATACTACGAGCAGTACTTC.

The chain employs TRBV5-1 and TRBJ2-3; TRBD1 or TRBD2 may be the D gene (5 bases each). This CDR3 comprises 14 residues. Trimming took off 4 bases at V and 4 bases at J, with 13 bases between the two ends. Germline CDR1 and CDR2: SGHRS and YFSETQ. CDR3 residues: CASSAGATADTQYF. CDR3 in DNA: TGCGCCAGCAGCGCCGGGGCTACGGCAGATACGCAGTATTTT. Supplemented by reference TRBV5-1 and TRBJ2-3, the full variable domain reads KAGVTQTPRYLIKTRGQQVTLSCSPISGHRSVSWYQQTPGQGLQFLFEYFSETQRNKGNFPGRFSGRQFSNSRSEMNVSTLELGDSALYLCASSAGATADTQYFGPGTRLTVL.

The V call is TRBV27, the J call TRBJ2-2; the match to TRBD1 covers 10 bases. The CDR3 length is 16 residues. V trimming: 5 bases; J trimming: 4 bases; junction bases outside the gene matches: 7. Per germline, CDR1 MNHEY and CDR2 SMNVEV (reference sequence). In DNA, the CDR3 is TGTGCCAGCAGTCGTCCGGGACAGGGGACCACCGGGGAGCTGTTTTTT. This encodes CASSRPGQGTTGELFF.

V gene TRBV18 combines with J gene TRBJ1-6; D might be TRBD1 (6 bases). The germline gives CDR1 KGHSH, CDR2 LQKENI. The CDR3 sequence is 14 residues long. Trimming pared 6 bases from V and 8 bases from J, leaving 14 bases between. The CDR3 DNA is TGTGCCAGCTCCGAGACAGGAACCGATTCACCCCTCCACTTT. Protein product: CASSETGTDSPLHF.

This clonotype is medium-sized by share. The chain links TRBV7-3 to TRBJ2-3; 8 bases are shared with TRBD2. The J segment lost 2 bases and the V segment lost 5 bases, leaving 9 bases of the junction unmatched. Germline V gene sequence: CDR1 SGHTA, CDR2 FQGTGA. The CDR3 has 16 residues. The DNA of the CDR3 is TGTGCCAGCAGCCCCCGGGGGGGCTCCAACACAGATACGCAGTATTTT. Amino acid sequence: CASSPRGGSNTDTQYF. The variable domain in full, with the rest retrieved from reference TRBV7-3 and TRBJ2-3, is GAGVSQTPSNKVTEKGKYVELRCDPISGHTALYWYRQSLGQGPEFLIYFQGTGAADDSGLPNDRFFAVRPEGSVSTLKIQRTERGDSAVYLCASSPRGGSNTDTQYFGPGTRLTVL.

A few counts support this clonotype. The genes are TRBV29-1 and TRBJ1-1; 7 bases fit TRBD1. This CDR3 has 12 residues. Germline CDR1 is SQVTM and CDR2 is ANQGSEA. V was clipped by 7 bases and J by 1 base; unmatched bases: 3. The chain's CDR3 is CSGGQPNTEAFF. DNA of the CDR3: TGCAGCGGGGGACAGCCGAACACTGAAGCTTTCTTT.

The chain links TRBV5-1 to TRBJ1-1; D unclear. The V gene lost 9 bases and the J gene lost 1 base, with 13 bases spanning the gap. This CDR3 is 13 amino acids long. CDR1 SGHRS and CDR2 YFSETQ come from the germline V gene. The CDR3 DNA is TGCGCCACCTACTCGGCCCCGAACACTGAAGCTTTCTTT. Translation: CATYSAPNTEAFF.

This clonotype appeared many times. V and J are TRBV7-8 and TRBJ2-1, with D possibly being TRBD2 (5 bases). CDR1 and CDR2 (germline): SGHVS, FQNEAQ. This CDR3 spans 13 amino acids. V lost 4 bases and J lost 8, with 12 bases in between. The CDR3 nucleotides read TGTGCCAGCAGCTCGTCAGCGAGGGATGAGCAGTTCTTC. Translating it yields CASSSSARDEQFF.

This clonotype turned up a few times. This chain links TRBV6-5 with TRBJ2-7; the D is unclear. The CDR3 runs 13 residues. V shed 6 bases and J shed 3 bases, with 12 bases lying between them. Looked up from germline, CDR1 is MNHEY and CDR2 is SVGAGI. The CDR3 nucleotides read TGTGCCAGCAGCCAGGACGAGCGCTACGAGCAGTACTTC. It translates to CASSQDERYEQYF.

The chain links TRBV4-2 to TRBJ2-4; TRBD1 aligns across 9 bases. V gave up 4 bases and J gave up 0 bases; unmatched junction bases: 7. This CDR3 spans 17 amino acids. CDR1 is LGHNA and CDR2 is YNFKEQ in the germline V gene. The CDR3 region is CASSLRRDRAAKNIQYF. The CDR3 DNA follows: TGTGCCAGCAGCCTCCGTCGGGACAGGGCAGCCAAAAACATTCAGTACTTC.

This clonotype has just a few counts. The chain recombines TRBV5-1 with TRBJ2-2; D remains unclear. V lost 4 bases to trimming and J lost 0 bases, with 16 bases between them. From germline, CDR1 is SGHRS and CDR2 YFSETQ. The CDR3 consists of 17 residues. DNA of the CDR3: TGCGCCAGCAGCCCGACGCCCCCGGGTTCGAACACCGGGGAGCTGTTTTTT. This encodes CASSPTPPGSNTGELFF.

This clonotype was seen only a few times. The gene calls are TRBV6-5 and TRBJ1-6, with D possibly matching TRBD1 (6 bases). The germline gives CDR1 MNHEY, CDR2 SVGAGI. CDR3 length equals 16 residues. V shed 5 bases and J shed 7 bases, with 18 bases lying between them. The CDR3 loop reads CASSKQGLIENSPLHF. The CDR3 DNA sequence: TGTGCCAGCAGTAAACAGGGTTTAATCGAGAATTCACCCCTCCACTTT.

A few counts support this clonotype. The rearrangement links TRBV4-2 to TRBJ2-2, with TRBD1 matching 9 bases. V was pared by 3 bases and J by 3 bases, with 5 bases of the junction left unmatched. The CDR3 runs to 16 residues. CDR1 and CDR2 (germline): LGHNA, YNFKEQ. The CDR3 bases are TGTGCCAGCAGCCAGTACAGGGGGCTGGACACCGGGGAGCTGTTTTTT. It codes for CASSQYRGLDTGELFF.

This clonotype showed up many times. The chain recombines TRBV15 with TRBJ2-7; D possibly uses TRBD1 or TRBD2 (5 bases each). Looked up from germline, CDR1 is LNHNV and CDR2 is YYDKDF (reference sequence). V was cut by 4 bases and J by 5 bases, with 12 bases left in between. The CDR3 is 13 amino acids. CDR3 sequence (DNA): TGTGCCACCAGCACGGGGCAATCGGACGAGCAGTACTTC. Its protein is CATSTGQSDEQYF.

This clonotype occurred a few times. J is TRBJ1-5 and V is TRBV4-1; D remains unclear. This CDR3 has 15 residues. Germline CDR1 and CDR2: MGHRA and YSYEKL. Between the trimmed V and J ends, which lost 1 base and 5 bases, there was a span of 12 bases. CDR3 in amino acids: CASSQVGRTYQPQHF. Here the CDR3 DNA reads TGCGCCAGCAGCCAAGTCGGTCGGACTTATCAGCCCCAGCATTTT.

This clonotype was detected many times. This sequence joins TRBV20-1 and TRBJ2-5; TRBD2 aligns across 8 bases. The CDR3 extends over 15 amino acids. Germline CDR1 is DFQATT and CDR2 is SNEGSKA (reference sequence). Trimming took 1 base from V and 4 from J; bases not matched to a gene: 8. The CDR3 region has the DNA TGCAGTGCTAGAGGGCCAGCGGGGGCGGGAGAGACCCAGTACTTC. Amino acid sequence: CSARGPAGAGETQYF.

In this sample, this clonotype turned up a few times. This chain uses TRBV28 with TRBJ2-4; no firm D call. The CDR3 loop spans 15 amino acids. Trimming removed 4 bases at V and 0 bases at J, with 10 bases between. Germline CDR1 is MDHEN and CDR2 is SYDVKM. The CDR3 protein is CASSSYRLAKNIQYF. The CDR3 bases are TGTGCCAGCAGTTCCTACAGATTAGCCAAAAACATTCAGTACTTC.

This clonotype is medium-sized by share. The chain joins TRBV29-1 to TRBJ1-1, with 9 bases aligning to TRBD1. With 4 bases clipped from V and 4 bases from J, the junction kept 7 bases outside the gene matches. The germline CDR1 and CDR2 sequences are SQVTM and ANQGSEA. This CDR3 is 14 amino acids long. The CDR3 region has the DNA TGCAGCGTTGTACTTCTACAGGGGGCCACTGAAGCTTTCTTT. Protein sequence: CSVVLLQGATEAFF.

The chain recombines TRBV29-1 with TRBJ1-2; 7 bases line up with TRBD1. There are 11 residues in the CDR3. The junction had 5 bases not matched to a gene; V was cut back by 7 bases and J by 6 bases. Germline-derived CDR1 and CDR2 are SQVTM and ANQGSEA. Here the CDR3 DNA reads TGCAGCGCACAAGGGGGCGATGGCTACACCTTC. Translated: CSAQGGDGYTF.

The J gene is TRBJ2-1, the V gene TRBV5-1, with TRBD2 matching 11 bases. V dropped 0 bases and J dropped 8; count of bases not matched to a gene: 4. In germline, CDR1 is SGHRS, CDR2 YFSETQ. The CDR3 loop spans 15 amino acids. CDR3 DNA sequence: TGCGCCAGCAGCTTGGATATAGCGGGGGGGGATGAGCAGTTCTTC. Its translation is CASSLDIAGGDEQFF. Full variable domain (missing parts from reference TRBV5-1 and TRBJ2-1): KAGVTQTPRYLIKTRGQQVTLSCSPISGHRSVSWYQQTPGQGLQFLFEYFSETQRNKGNFPGRFSGRQFSNSRSEMNVSTLELGDSALYLCASSLDIAGGDEQFFGPGTRLTVL.

This clonotype was counted at least ten times. Written as DNA, the CDR3 is TGCGCCAGCAGCCGGGACAGGGATGAGCAGTTCTTC. Its protein is CASSRDRDEQFF. The J gene is TRBJ2-1, the V gene TRBV5-1; TRBD1 agrees at 9 bases. Trimming took 4 bases from V and 8 from J; bases not matched to a gene: 1. The germline CDR1 and CDR2 sequences are SGHRS and YFSETQ. The CDR3 extends over 12 amino acids.

The chain is built from TRBV27 and TRBJ1-2; unclear D gene. This CDR3 has 15 amino acids. Germline V lookup: CDR1 MNHEY, CDR2 SMNVEV (reference sequence). The V end was cut by 5 bases, the J end by 2 bases, with 15 bases between. Written as DNA, the CDR3 is TGTGCCAGCAGTCCCGTTCTCGGGTTGAACTATGGCTACACCTTC. The encoded protein is CASSPVLGLNYGYTF.